The rows below give T cell receptor beta chains drawn from one sample of a study of Graves' ophthalmopathy and Graves' hyperthyroidism. MiXCR, run by TCRdb on the multiplex PCR reads, gives a single entry per CDR3 protein. The sample has around 1.1 million distinct CDR3 sequences, about two fifths seen once. The sample comprised peripheral blood or thyroid tissue (not recorded which). The receptors come from an adult man with Graves' hyperthyroidism. Both conserved end residues are part of each CDR3. D genes are given only for firm matches. Rows may omit the clone size; those that give it use once, few, many or a size class.

d_call,v_call,j_call,clone_size,cdr3_aa,cdr3_nt
.,TRBV15,TRBJ2-7,few,CATRVKTGDDSYEQYF,TGTGCCACCAGGGTTAAGACCGGGGACGACTCCTACGAGCAGTACTTC
.,TRBV10-2,TRBJ2-7,many,CALSAGATYEQYF,TGCGCCCTCTCGGCAGGGGCTACCTACGAGCAGTACTTC
.,TRBV6-1,TRBJ2-2,.,CASSGGGRGGELFF,TGTGCCAGCAGCGGAGGGGGTAGGGGCGGGGAGCTGTTTTTT
TRBD1,TRBV11-1,TRBJ1-6,few,CASSLGTGADSPLHF,TGTGCCAGCAGCTTGGGGACAGGGGCAGATTCACCCCTCCACTTT
TRBD1,TRBV5-1,TRBJ1-2,many,CASSQRTGGEPGYTF,TGCGCCAGCAGCCAGAGGACAGGGGGCGAGCCTGGCTACACCTTC
.,TRBV5-1,TRBJ2-2,.,CASSPWGMNTGELFF,TGCGCCAGCAGCCCGTGGGGAATGAACACCGGGGAGCTGTTTTTT
TRBD1,TRBV7-9,TRBJ1-2,.,CASSVPGQAADYGYTF,TGTGCCAGCAGCGTCCCGGGACAGGCCGCTGACTATGGCTACACCTTC
.,TRBV7-9,TRBJ2-7,.,CASSPSRGALSYEQYF,TGTGCCAGCAGCCCATCTCGGGGTGCGTTATCCTACGAGCAGTACTTC
.,TRBV7-3,TRBJ1-1,.,CASSSAPGEHTEAFF,TGTGCCAGCAGCTCCGCCCCGGGTGAGCACACTGAAGCTTTCTTT
.,TRBV7-9,TRBJ1-1,few,CASSLRELTEAFF,TGTGCCAGCAGCTTAAGGGAGCTAACTGAAGCTTTCTTT
.,TRBV12-3/TRBV12-4,TRBJ2-7,few,CASSPRGAAKPMSPYEQYF,TGCGCCAGCAGCCCCCGGGGAGCAGCAAAACCTATGTCCCCCTACGAGCAGTACTTC
TRBD1,TRBV29-1,TRBJ1-2,once,CSVDTRTGHYGYTF,TGCAGCGTTGATACTCGGACAGGACACTATGGCTACACCTTC
.,TRBV25-1,TRBJ2-7,few,CASSEEGFRDTSYEQYF,TGTGCCAGCAGTGAAGAGGGATTCCGGGACACCTCCTACGAGCAGTACTTC
.,TRBV10-2,TRBJ2-7,.,CASSPGDRREQYF,TGCGCCAGCTCACCCGGCGACAGAAGGGAGCAGTACTTC
TRBD1,TRBV5-1,TRBJ2-2,many,CASVPGQKIGGELFF,TGCGCCAGCGTACCGGGACAGAAGATTGGCGGGGAGCTGTTTTTT
TRBD1,TRBV5-4,TRBJ1-6,.,CASSSPGGYNSPLHF,TGTGCCAGCAGTTCCCCAGGGGGTTATAATTCACCCCTCCACTTT
.,TRBV9,TRBJ1-3,many,CASSVAPPGNTIYF,TGTGCCAGCAGCGTAGCCCCCCCGGGAAACACCATATATTTT
.,TRBV5-1,TRBJ2-7,.,CASSNLAESYEQYF,TGCGCCAGCAGCAACCTCGCAGAGAGCTACGAGCAGTACTTC
.,TRBV7-2,TRBJ1-2,.,CASSLGRGPYSNYGYTF,TGTGCCAGCAGCTTAGGGAGGGGCCCTTATTCTAACTATGGCTACACCTTC
TRBD1,TRBV12-3/TRBV12-4,TRBJ1-1,.,CASSNTGQGDEAFF,TGTGCCAGCAGCAACACCGGACAGGGGGACGAAGCTTTCTTT
.,TRBV15,TRBJ1-4,.,CATSRVGAYNEKLFF,TGTGCCACCAGCAGAGTGGGCGCTTATAATGAAAAACTGTTTTTT
.,TRBV7-9,TRBJ2-7,many,CASSLAGGRDYEQYF,TGTGCCAGCAGCTTAGCAGGGGGTCGTGATTACGAGCAGTACTTC
.,TRBV5-6,TRBJ1-1,.,CASGDNAETEAFF,TGTGCCAGCGGGGACAACGCGGAGACTGAAGCTTTCTTT
TRBD1,TRBV15,TRBJ1-1,few,CATSREPGQRGGPEAFF,TGTGCCACCAGCAGAGAGCCGGGACAGAGGGGAGGCCCTGAAGCCTTCTTT
TRBD1,TRBV20-1,TRBJ1-5,.,CSAMRTGDPLAAPQHF,TGCAGTGCTATGAGGACAGGGGACCCTCTAGCAGCGCCCCAGCATTTT
.,TRBV9,TRBJ1-1,.,CASSAGEGKTEAFF,TGTGCCAGCAGCGCAGGGGAGGGAAAAACTGAAGCTTTCTTT
TRBD1,TRBV5-1,TRBJ1-2,.,CASSPGTGGLGNTF,TGCGCCAGCAGCCCCGGGACAGGGGGCTTGGGAAACACCTTC
.,TRBV24-1,TRBJ2-7,.,CATSDDGTATSYEQYF,TGTGCCACCAGTGATGACGGGACGGCCACCTCCTACGAGCAGTACTTC
.,TRBV11-2,TRBJ2-5,many,CASSLVPGYQETQYF,TGTGCCAGCAGCTTAGTTCCGGGATATCAAGAGACCCAGTACTTC
.,TRBV5-1,TRBJ1-2,few,CASSLQNRLYGYTF,TGCGCCAGCAGCTTGCAGAACCGTCTCTATGGCTACACCTTC
.,TRBV7-9,TRBJ1-5,many,CASSLDGTFNQPQHF,TGTGCCAGCAGCTTGGACGGGACATTCAATCAGCCCCAGCATTTT
TRBD2,TRBV6-1,TRBJ2-7,.,CASSLSGSGVSYEQYF,TGTGCCAGCAGTCTTAGCGGGTCGGGAGTGTCCTACGAGCAGTACTTC
TRBD1,TRBV20-1,TRBJ1-1,many,CSAEGQPLNTEAFF,TGCAGTGCGGAGGGACAGCCTTTGAACACTGAAGCTTTCTTT
.,TRBV7-8,TRBJ2-7,many,CASRGGTPSYEQYF,TGTGCCAGCAGGGGCGGGACACCCTCCTACGAGCAGTACTTC
TRBD1,TRBV9,TRBJ1-1,many,CASSVPGGEAFF,TGTGCCAGCAGCGTTCCAGGGGGGGAGGCTTTCTTT
.,TRBV12-3/TRBV12-4,TRBJ2-2,.,CASSSAENTGELFF,TGTGCCAGCAGTTCGGCGGAAAACACCGGGGAGCTGTTTTTT
.,TRBV20-1,TRBJ1-5,.,CSARSGGRNQPQHF,TGCAGTGCTAGATCGGGGGGCCGCAATCAGCCCCAGCATTTT
TRBD1,TRBV5-1,TRBJ1-2,.,CATANIGTGGNGYTF,TGTGCCACCGCTAACATCGGGACAGGGGGCAATGGCTACACCTTC
.,TRBV15,TRBJ2-7,many,CATSRRHRYEQYF,TGTGCCACCAGCAGAAGACACCGCTACGAGCAGTACTTC
.,TRBV20-1,TRBJ2-2,many,CSASPPGTGELFF,TGCAGTGCGAGTCCTCCCGGAACCGGGGAGCTGTTTTTT
TRBD1,TRBV25-1,TRBJ1-1,many,CASSAGGGSEAFF,TGTGCCAGCAGTGCAGGGGGGGGGTCTGAAGCTTTCTTT
.,TRBV13,TRBJ2-2,.,CASSFGTGASTGELFF,TGTGCCAGCAGCTTCGGGACGGGAGCTAGCACCGGGGAGCTGTTTTTT
.,TRBV7-9,TRBJ1-4,many,CASSLANGDRKLFF,TGTGCCAGCAGCTTAGCGAACGGGGACCGAAAACTGTTTTTT
.,TRBV6-1,TRBJ1-3,few,CASSSGKNSGNTIYF,TGTGCCAGCAGTTCGGGGAAGAACTCTGGAAACACCATATATTTT
.,TRBV7-2,TRBJ2-5,many,CASSPGSVETQYF,TGTGCCAGCAGCCCCGGTAGTGTCGAGACCCAGTACTTC
TRBD2,TRBV7-7,TRBJ2-5,many,CASSRGGGGLQETQYF,TGTGCCAGCAGCAGAGGCGGCGGGGGATTACAAGAGACCCAGTACTTC
TRBD1,TRBV11-2,TRBJ2-5,many,CASSYGGTGRETQYF,TGTGCCAGCAGCTACGGCGGGACAGGGCGCGAGACCCAGTACTTC
TRBD1,TRBV12-3/TRBV12-4,TRBJ1-6,few,CASSQGGQGSNSPLHF,TGTGCCAGCAGTCAGGGGGGACAGGGAAGTAATTCACCCCTCCACTTT
TRBD1,TRBV10-3,TRBJ1-3,.,CAINLQGYGYTIYF,TGTGCCATCAACCTACAGGGGTATGGCTACACCATATATTTT
.,TRBV5-1,TRBJ1-1,many,CASSLGPQGNLNTEAFF,TGCGCCAGCAGCTTGGGTCCACAGGGCAACTTGAACACTGAAGCTTTCTTT
TRBD2,TRBV19,TRBJ2-5,.,CSARGRLAEGTETQYF,TGCAGTGCTAGAGGCCGACTAGCGGAGGGAACAGAGACCCAGTACTTC
.,TRBV19,TRBJ1-5,many,CASSIDSINQPQHF,TGTGCCAGTAGTATAGATTCGATAAATCAGCCCCAGCATTTT
TRBD2,TRBV5-4,TRBJ2-5,.,CASSLPGTNRGETQYF,TGTGCCAGCAGCTTACCCGGGACTAACAGAGGAGAGACCCAGTACTTC
TRBD1,TRBV7-2,TRBJ1-2,many,CASSQPGQGLGGYTF,TGTGCCAGCAGCCAACCGGGACAGGGTTTGGGTGGCTACACCTTC